The clone carrying this T cell receptor beta chain was seen repeatedly, ten times or more. What it recognizes is unknown. Libraries of TCR beta came from iRepertoire HTBI primers plus Arm-PCR of CDR3 regions. In the study's own analysis: Overall, samples carried more than 55 TRBV and about 15 TRBJ segments. TCRdb itself ran the multiplex PCR reads through MiXCR, one entry per CDR3 protein. What appears here as the V and J calls and clone size reflects TCRdb's work, not the paper's. The table has around 430,000 distinct CDR3 sequences, approximately 23% seen once. This entry comes from a study of regulatory T cells in long-lasting Graves disease. Across the study: Positivity for TSH receptor antibodies plus over 5 years of antithyroid drugs meant persistent Graves' disease. Study findings and constraints: Persistent Graves' patients had lower TCR diversity than newly diagnosed ones. Favored usage of TRBV28, TRBJ1-2 and TRBJ2-5 was recorded in persistent disease.

As for time point: persistent/refractory GD, antithyroid drugs over 5 years with positive TRAb. PBMC-extracted RNA yielded the TCR library. This CDR3 is built from 15 residues. Trimming cost V 4 bases and J 3 bases; bases outside gene matches: 9. Germline CDR1 and CDR2: MNHEY and SMNVEV (reference sequence). This receptor was taken from a female donor with Graves disease. The starting material was peripheral blood mononuclear cells (PBMCs), obtained when the disease was refractory, from a patient treated with antithyroid drugs. The genes are TRBV27 and TRBJ2-7, with TRBD1 matching 7 bases. DNA of the CDR3: TGTGCCAGCAGTTCCACAGGGGCCGATGGCTACGAGCAGTACTTC. It encodes CASSSTGADGYEQYF.